Included here is one T cell receptor (beta chain) sequence, with context. As yet, its antigen is unknown. Between the trimmed V and J ends, which lost 6 bases and 6 bases, there was a span of 13 bases. Germline V gene data show CDR1 as MNHEY and CDR2 as SVGEGT. CDR3 size: 13 residues. The data stem from a study of blood T cells in healthy people across ages. Points from the study as a whole: Long-lived and aged donors differed, with more naive CD4+ cells and higher diversity in the long-lived.

Together with a sample-barcoded 5' primer, a J-beta primer mix was included in a second PCR lasting about 6 to 11 cycles. In TCRdb, the 5' RACE reads were re-called with MiXCR into one record per CDR3 protein. The sample lists approximately 770,000 distinct CDR3 sequences; 58% were seen once. This chain connects TRBV6-2 or TRBV6-3 to TRBJ2-3; D is ambiguous. The origin of this receptor is a man younger than 45 in good health. The sequenced sample consisted of blood. The DNA for the CDR3 is TGTGCCAGCAGCCCTCCGGGTCGGGATACGCAGTATTTT. This encodes CASSPPGRDTQYF.